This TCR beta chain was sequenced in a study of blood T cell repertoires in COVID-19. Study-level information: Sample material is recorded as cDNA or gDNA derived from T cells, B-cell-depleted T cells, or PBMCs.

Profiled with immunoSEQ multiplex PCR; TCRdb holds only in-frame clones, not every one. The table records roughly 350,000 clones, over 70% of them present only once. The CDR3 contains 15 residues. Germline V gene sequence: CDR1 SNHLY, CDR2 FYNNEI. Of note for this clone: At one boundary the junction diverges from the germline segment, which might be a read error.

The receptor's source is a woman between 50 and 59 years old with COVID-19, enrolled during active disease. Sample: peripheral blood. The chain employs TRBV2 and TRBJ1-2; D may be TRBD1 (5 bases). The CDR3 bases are TGTGCCAGCAGAGAAGAGTTGACAGAGAACTATGGCTACACCTTC. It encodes CASREELTENYGYTF. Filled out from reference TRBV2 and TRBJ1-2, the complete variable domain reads EPEVTQTPSHQVTQMGQEVILRCVPISNHLYFYWYRQILGQKVEFLVSFYNNEISEKSEIFDDQFSVERPDGSNFTLKIRSTKLEDSAMYFCASREELTENYGYTFGSGTRLTVV.